The entry below describes one TCR beta chain. The CDR3 loop spans 14 amino acids. The V gene end was trimmed by 6 bases and the J gene end by 6 bases; junction bases not matched to a gene: 8. Germline CDR1 is DFQATT and CDR2 is SNEGSKA (reference sequence). In TCRdb, the 5' RACE reads were re-called with MiXCR into one record per CDR3 protein. The sample has approximately 69,000 distinct CDR3 sequences; over 10% are singletons. The data were obtained in a study of early T cells in non-severe SARS-CoV-2 infection. This clonotype was sampled from an adult who was a healthcare worker with PCR-confirmed SARS-CoV-2 infection or an uninfected control (not recorded which). The chain joins TRBV20-1 to TRBJ2-3, with TRBD2 matching 11 bases. This specimen consisted of whole blood, obtained at baseline. The CDR3 spells CSAHSGGAVDTQYF. In DNA, the CDR3 is TGCAGTGCCCATAGCGGGGGGGCCGTGGATACGCAGTATTTT.